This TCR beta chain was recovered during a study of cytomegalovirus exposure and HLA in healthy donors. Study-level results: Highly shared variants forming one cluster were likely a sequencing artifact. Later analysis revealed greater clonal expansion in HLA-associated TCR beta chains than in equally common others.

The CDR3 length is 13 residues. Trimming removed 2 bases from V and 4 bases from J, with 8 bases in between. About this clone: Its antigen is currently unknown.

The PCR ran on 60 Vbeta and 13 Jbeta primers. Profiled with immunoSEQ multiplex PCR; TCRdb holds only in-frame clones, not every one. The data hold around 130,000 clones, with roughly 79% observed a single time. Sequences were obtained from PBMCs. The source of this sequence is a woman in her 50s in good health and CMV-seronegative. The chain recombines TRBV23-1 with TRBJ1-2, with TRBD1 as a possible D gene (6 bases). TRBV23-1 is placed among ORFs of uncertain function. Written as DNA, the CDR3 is TGCGCCAGCAGTCAAGGGGGCGGCTATGGCTACACCTTC. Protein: CASSQGGGYGYTF.